These 19 T cell receptor beta chains came from one sample sequenced in a study of control samples from healthy donors and cancer patients. The method was immunoSEQ multiplex PCR; TCRdb's version includes in-frame clones alone and lacks a portion of them. The table shows about 150,000 clones, with 80% to 95% occurring only once. The sample was blood. These receptors were collected from a woman in her 30s in good health.

This chain links TRBV3-1 (or the pseudogene TRBV3-2) with TRBJ1-6, with D hard to call. The CDR3 covers 16 residues. The V gene lost 0 bases and the J gene lost 8 bases, with 14 bases spanning the gap. The germline CDR1 and CDR2 sequences are LGHDT and YNNKEL (reference sequence). CDR3 in amino acids: CASSQDFPPADSPLHF. CDR3 DNA sequence: TGTGCCAGCAGCCAAGATTTCCCCCCGGCAGATTCACCCCTCCACTTT.

The V call is TRBV4-2, the J call TRBJ2-7, with D possibly matching TRBD2 (6 bases). The ends were cut back, 8 bases at V and 5 bases at J, with 16 bases in the middle. CDR1 LGHNA and CDR2 YNFKEQ come from the germline V gene. The CDR3 covers 13 residues. The CDR3 DNA reads as TGTGCCAGCGGATGGGACGGGGGAAACGAGCAGTACTTC. It specifies CASGWDGGNEQYF.

CDR3 DNA: TGTGCCAGCAGTAGGGACCTTAAAGAGACCCAGTACTTC. Amino acids: CASSRDLKETQYF. The rearrangement uses TRBV6-5 and TRBJ2-5; TRBD1 or TRBD2 may be the D gene (5 bases each). The CDR3 runs 13 residues. The germline CDR1 and CDR2 sequences are MNHEY and SVGAGI. The V end lost 5 bases, the J end lost 3 bases, and 10 bases lay between the germline ends.

This chain connects TRBV6-5 to TRBJ2-2; TRBD2 is a possible D gene (6 bases). The CDR3 length is 15 residues. The germline gives CDR1 MNHEY, CDR2 SVGAGI. Trimming stripped 6 bases from V and 3 bases from J, with 14 bases between. CDR3 amino acids: CASRFLADYTGELFF. The CDR3 nucleotides are TGTGCCAGCAGGTTTTTAGCGGACTACACCGGGGAGCTGTTTTTT.

This rearrangement joins TRBV19 to TRBJ1-1; D is uncertain. There are 14 residues in the CDR3. V was clipped by 5 bases and J by 0 bases, with 10 bases between them. The V gene's germline CDR1 is LNHDA and CDR2 SQIVND (reference sequence). The CDR3 DNA reads TGTGCCAGTAGTCAAGGCCGGCTGAACACTGAAGCTTTCTTT. It is translated as CASSQGRLNTEAFF. Variable domain in full (rest from reference TRBV19 and TRBJ1-1): DGGITQSPKYLFRKEGQNVTLSCEQNLNHDAMYWYRQDPGQGLRLIYYSQIVNDFQKGDIAEGYSVSREKKESFPLTVTSAQKNPTAFYLCASSQGRLNTEAFFGQGTRLTVV.

The rearrangement links TRBV5-4 to TRBJ1-2, with D perhaps matching TRBD1 (6 bases). The CDR3 consists of 15 residues. Trimming took 0 bases from V and 2 from J, leaving 11 bases between them. Germline assignment: CDR1 SGHNT and CDR2 YYREEE (reference sequence). DNA of the CDR3: TGTGCCAGCAGCTTGGGGACAGAGGTCAACTATGGCTACACCTTC. Amino acids: CASSLGTEVNYGYTF.

This clone has just one count. The chain is built from TRBV5-1 and TRBJ2-7; D may be TRBD2 (5 bases). CDR1 is SGHRS, CDR2 YFSETQ, per germline. The length of the CDR3 is 12 residues. V was shortened by 5 bases and J by 6 bases, with 12 bases between the two germline ends. CDR3 sequence (DNA): TGCGCCAGCAGTTGGGATGGAGGCGAGCAGTACTTC. Amino acids: CASSWDGGEQYF.

The CDR3 region is CASSLLAVGTQYF. The DNA of the CDR3 is TGTGCCAGCAGTTTGTTAGCGGTAGGGACCCAGTACTTC. The chain couples TRBV12-3 or TRBV12-4 to TRBJ2-5; D might be TRBD2 (6 bases). There are 13 residues in the CDR3. Trimming removed 3 bases at V and 7 bases at J, with 12 bases between.

V and J are TRBV18 and TRBJ2-5; TRBD1 agrees at 9 bases. This CDR3 is built from 15 residues. Germline CDR1 is KGHSH and CDR2 is LQKENI. V dropped 5 bases and J dropped 4; count of bases not matched to a gene: 8. The CDR3 loop is CASSGPGQGGETQYF. The CDR3 DNA follows: TGTGCCAGCTCAGGACCGGGACAGGGTGGAGAGACCCAGTACTTC.

The V and J genes are TRBV6-2 or TRBV6-3 and TRBJ1-2; 9 bases are shared with TRBD1. Germline-derived CDR1 and CDR2 are MNHEY and SVGEGT. The CDR3 length is 12 residues. J was trimmed by 10 bases and V by 6 bases; bases with no gene match: 6. Written as DNA, the CDR3 is TGTGCCAGCAGACCTGGACAGGGGACCTACACCTTC. Amino acids: CASRPGQGTYTF.

CDR3 sequence: CASSSLTVKLFF. The CDR3 nucleotides read TGTGCCAGCAGCTCCCTCACCGTAAAACTGTTTTTT. This rearrangement joins TRBV11-1 to TRBJ1-4; D is unclear. The CDR3 totals 12 residues. Germline V gene data show CDR1 as SGHAT and CDR2 as FQDESV (reference sequence). Trimming pared 4 bases from V and 10 bases from J, leaving 10 bases between.

The chain has TRBV19 and TRBJ2-5; D ambiguous. The germline gives CDR1 LNHDA, CDR2 SQIVND (reference sequence). This CDR3 comprises 14 residues. Trimming took off 1 base at V and 2 bases at J, with 8 bases between the two ends. CDR3 nucleotides: TGTGCCAGTAGTATAGGCTACCCTCAAGAGACCCAGTACTTC. Translated: CASSIGYPQETQYF.

V is TRBV11-2 and J is TRBJ2-7; D is perhaps TRBD2 (5 bases). Trimming stripped 3 bases from V and 4 bases from J, with 16 bases between. Germline V gene data show CDR1 as SGHAT and CDR2 as FQNNGV. The CDR3 contains 15 residues. In DNA form, the CDR3 reads TGTGCCAGCAGCTTTGGCGAGGTACTAGGTTACGAGCAGTACTTC. Translated: CASSFGEVLGYEQYF.

This chain joins TRBV21-1 and TRBJ2-2. TRBV21-1 is a documented pseudogene. This CDR3 has 16 amino acids. Here the CDR3 reads CASSNMQGPNTGELFF. In DNA form, the CDR3 reads TGTGCCAGCAGCAATATGCAGGGACCGAACACCGGGGAGCTGTTTTTT.

The chain combines TRBV6-6 with TRBJ2-5; 10 nucleotides agree with TRBD1. The CDR3 covers 14 residues. The germline V gene has CDR1 MNHNY and CDR2 SVGAGI (reference sequence). After removal of 5 bases from V and 2 bases from J, the junction contained 2 bases not matched to a gene. The CDR3 DNA follows: TGTGCCAGCAGTCAGGACAGGGGGCAAGAGACCCAGTACTTC. Protein sequence: CASSQDRGQETQYF.

The rearrangement joins TRBV3-1 (or the pseudogene TRBV3-2) to TRBJ1-3; no reliable D call. V shed 0 bases and J shed 4 bases, with 4 bases lying between them. CDR3 size: 13 residues. In germline, CDR1 is LGHDT, CDR2 YNNKEL (reference sequence). CDR3 bases: TGTGCCAGCAGCCAAGACGGGGGAAACACCATATATTTT. The encoded protein is CASSQDGGNTIYF.

This rearrangement joins TRBV5-4 to TRBJ2-7; 9 nucleotides agree with TRBD2. This CDR3 comprises 14 residues. Trimming at V came to 5 bases and at J to 2 bases, leaving 5 bases not matched to a gene. Germline V gene sequence: CDR1 SGHNT, CDR2 YYREEE (reference sequence). The CDR3 DNA is TGTGCCAGCAGTCCGACTAGCGGAACCTACGAGCAGTACTTC. The encoded protein is CASSPTSGTYEQYF.

The chain couples TRBV5-1 to TRBJ2-1; tentative D call: TRBD2 (6 bases). The CDR3 contains 16 residues. Between the trimmed V and J ends, which lost 4 bases and 2 bases, there was a span of 16 bases. Germline CDR1 and CDR2: SGHRS and YFSETQ. DNA of the CDR3: TGCGCCAGCAGCGAGGGGACTCCCCCTCCCTACAATGAGCAGTTCTTC. Its protein is CASSEGTPPPYNEQFF.

The J gene is TRBJ2-1, the V gene TRBV30, with D uncertain. Trimming left V 5 bases short and J 0 bases short, with 8 bases between. Germline values: CDR1 GTSNPN, CDR2 SVGIG (reference sequence). The CDR3 has 13 residues. CDR3 nucleotides: TGTGCCTGGGGAACGAGCTCCTACAATGAGCAGTTCTTC. Encoded protein: CAWGTSSYNEQFF.